This TCR beta chain is from a study of cytomegalovirus exposure and HLA in healthy donors listed by TCRdb under 2017. Regarding the study in general: In an earlier analysis of roughly 500 of the donors, about 270 Gb of sequence data and approximately 120 million unique TCR beta sequences from about 179 million T cells were reported. The later analysis used no new phenotypic data to find candidate immune exposures, relying instead on TCR beta sequences and their occurrence across donors. All discovery cohort repertoires had been generated using a single sequencing platform. The genetic ancestry cluster associated with self-reported Caucasian donors included roughly four fifths of the 300 to 450 genotyped donors. An earlier analysis of some 500 of the donors used high-throughput TCR beta sequencing to judge whether each TCR beta V gene segment behaved as functional or pseudogenic. In addition to the first cohort of around 670 subjects, a separate validation cohort of approximately 120 different subjects was used. Class I and class II HLA loci were covered by the typing at four-digit resolution. To study patterns of TCR occurrence, a later analysis re-analyzed previously published TCR beta repertoires from around 660 donors and added high-resolution HLA genotyping. The study combined high-throughput TCR immunosequencing, statistical association of individual TCRs with disease status, and machine learning to predict cytomegalovirus infection status. In a later genetic analysis, genome-wide SNP genotypes for about 55% of the roughly 700 donors were used, and that subset was treated as a discovery cohort. The study used immunosequencing to profile the T cell repertoires of approximately 630 subjects and linked those repertoires to cytomegalovirus serostatus. The number of typed donors differed by locus: 629-630 for A, B, C, DRB1 and DQB1; 522 for DQA1; approximately 610 for DPA1; and some 470 for DPB1. Across 398 genotyped donors of the cohort, an average of about 220,000 unique TCR beta nucleotide sequences per donor were sequenced, and roughly 18% of those sequences were non-productive. An early release that covered approximately 600 HLA-typed donors contained approximately 300 gigabases of sequencing data and around 80 million unique TCR sequences. Roughly five DR-DQ haplotypes were handled as single units for association and clustering, since linkage in the cohort was strong. The study aimed to test whether cataloging public T cell receptors could reveal signatures of past pathogen exposure. Donor age, sex, ethnicity and CMV serostatus were compiled together with the repertoire data.

Trimmed from V: 3 bases; trimmed from J: 0 bases; junction bases lacking a gene match: 14. For CDR1 and CDR2, the germline V gene (reference sequence) lists SGHNT and YYREEE. The CDR3 goes from the cysteine to the phenylalanine over 19 residues. Just CDR3 DNA is preserved here, 57 bases in frame from base 1. The library came from the immunoSEQ multiplex PCR assay. The multiplex PCR relied on a mix of 60 forward primers for TCR Vbeta segments and 13 reverse primers for TCR Jbeta segments. Amplification of the CDR3 region of rearranged TCR beta genes was performed with a multiplex PCR assay on genomic DNA. On the Illumina HiSeq System, the amplified TCR beta libraries were sequenced as 87-base-pair reads. Per the original workflow: A later analysis counted about 80 million unique TCR beta chains across the 650 to 700 repertoires, and roughly 10 million of these chains were shared by at least two donors. Raw reads were error-corrected and collapsed into unique sequences with a nearest-neighbor algorithm that merged closely related sequences to remove PCR and sequencing errors. CDR3 sequences were aligned to IMGT reference sequences to assign V, D and J gene segments. For a sequence to be retained, at least a six-nucleotide match to both a V gene segment and a J gene segment was required. A rearrangement counted as productive if the CDR3 had no stop codons and remained in frame with V and J, and every other rearrangement counted as non-productive. CDR3 was defined according to IMGT convention as the region running from the second conserved V-encoded cysteine to the conserved J-encoded phenylalanine. The earlier analysis of 587 of the donors excluded any sequence lacking an unambiguous match to a single V gene segment. In an earlier analysis of roughly 500 of the donors, V segments were called functional above 56.7% productive rearrangements and were called segregating when the between-donor standard deviation exceeded 5%. A statistical classification framework was built for diagnosing cytomegalovirus status from the catalog of TCR beta chain sequences. A later analysis assigned V and J genes by comparing TCR nucleotide sequences with IMGT/GENE-DB human TR gene sequences. In a later analysis, CDR3 sequences and most-parsimonious VDJ recombination scenarios were assigned using the TCRdist pipeline. In a later analysis, every TCR beta chain was defined by the combination of its CDR3 amino acid sequence and its V-gene family, and reads without a unique V-gene family were dropped. As a way to deal with suspected cross-contamination and a sequencing artifact, a later analysis dropped over 550 nucleotide sequences that were highly shared and had low generation probability. A later analysis calculated a clonal expansion index for each public chain from normalized within-repertoire ranks of inferred template counts. Generation probabilities in a later analysis came from a VDJ recombination model fitted to out-of-frame rearrangements, and those results were checked against IGoR. Hypergeometric tests were used in a later analysis to score TCR-TCR, TCR-HLA and TCR-CMV co-occurrence, with a repertoire-size bias correction applied to the TCR pairs. A later analysis estimated false discovery rates by permuting HLA or CMV assignments 20 times. In a later analysis, co-occurring TCRs were grouped using DBSCAN, with TCRdist sequence similarity added in when clustering inside HLA-allele-positive subsets. Repertoires with fewer than 30,000 or more than 120,000 public chains, plus five repertoires with anomalous nucleotide sharing, were excluded from co-occurrence clustering. TCRdb stores this immuneACCESS table with in-frame sequences only. Part of the clones is absent; in the studies checked, under half of the shortfall reflects unresolved V genes, and no reason is known for the rest. For V, J and clone size, that table is used; D and trimming come from the DNA. The sample table gives tens of thousands of clones. Under 1.5% of the sample is held by the ten biggest clonotypes.

The cohort was made up of 500 to 800 healthy bone marrow donors. All cohort members were sampled while nominally healthy, although unrecorded immune exposures were likely present. The donor was CMV seronegative and belonged to the group of around 350 seronegative cohort members. Every donor gave a peripheral blood sample, and the peripheral blood mononuclear cells from that sample were used for TCR beta sequencing. Genomic DNA extraction from the blood cell samples was performed with the Qiagen DNeasy Blood Extraction Kit. Points on this clone: It has no known antigen specificity.

Results and caveats for the whole study, not just this receptor: According to a later genetic analysis, donors in an Asian-associated ancestry cluster had fewer N-insertions in productive TCRs than the approximately 670-donor mean. The authors suggested that the approach could potentially be extended to other disease states and immunological phenotypes. Correlated functional status among segregating V segments might reflect linkage disequilibrium, but an unknown experimental factor could not be ruled out. Strong co-occurrence of HLA alleles, especially DR and DQ, made assigning TCR associations to individual alleles difficult. Three of the identified cytomegalovirus-associated TCR beta chains were confirmed in vitro to be specific for cytomegalovirus antigens. For the cohort, immune exposure information was limited to CMV serostatus. In a later analysis, several top co-occurrence clusters were reported to appear linked to parvovirus B19, influenza, CMV and Epstein-Barr virus. The study gave a list of 150 to 200 TCR beta chains associated with cytomegalovirus. Because HLA typing was unavailable for some donors at each locus, only the typed subset was used in association tests. Cytomegalovirus status was reported to be diagnosed by the classifier with high specificity and sensitivity in both the original and validation cohorts. The presence/absence analyses assumed that sequencing depth was roughly uniform across donors, and that assumption may not be true. This cohort had only TCR beta chains sequenced, and the lack of alpha or paired-chain data limited which features could be detected. Because counts were too low, roughly 18 rarely observed V segments, including chromosome 9 orphons, were left out of the earlier analysis of 587 of the donors. A further reported finding was that TCR beta sequences accurately predicted the HLA-A and HLA-B alleles for most subjects in the first cohort. An association between a missense DCLRE1C variant and V-gene and J-gene trimming of TCR beta chains was found in a later genetic analysis and replicated in an independent cohort. The 87-base-pair reads could not distinguish some IMGT-functional V segments, including TRBV6-2 and TRBV6-3, so those segments were excluded. In a later analysis, TCR association rates were found to vary across HLA loci, with the most associated TCRs seen for DRB1 alleles and the fewest for HLA-C alleles. While some public TCRs were present in many individuals, most TCR sequences turned up only very rarely across donors. According to a later analysis, most CMV-associated TCR beta chains appeared to be HLA-restricted, and the HLA associations seemed to be driven largely by CMV exposure. Specific HLA alleles were associated with 15,000 to 20,000 TCR beta sequences at a false discovery rate of 0.05 in a later analysis. In an earlier analysis of 450 to 750 of the donors, most TCR beta V segments appeared in productive rearrangements about 87% or about 30% of the time, broadly matching IMGT annotations. A later analysis found that HLA-associated TCR beta chains were more clonally expanded and had lower generation probabilities than equally common non-associated chains. The sequencing pipeline was judged likely to have produced a cluster of highly shared sequence variants as a technical artifact.

This sequence originates from a woman in her sixties in good health and CMV-seronegative. Sequenced sample: PBMCs. The chain joins TRBV5-4 to TRBJ2-5; TRBD2 agrees with 10 junctional bases. The encoded CDR3 is CASSWESGRVGPYQETQYF. In nucleotide form, the sequence is TGTGCCAGCAGCTGGGAGAGCGGGAGGGTAGGCCCGTACCAAGAGACCCAGTACTTC.